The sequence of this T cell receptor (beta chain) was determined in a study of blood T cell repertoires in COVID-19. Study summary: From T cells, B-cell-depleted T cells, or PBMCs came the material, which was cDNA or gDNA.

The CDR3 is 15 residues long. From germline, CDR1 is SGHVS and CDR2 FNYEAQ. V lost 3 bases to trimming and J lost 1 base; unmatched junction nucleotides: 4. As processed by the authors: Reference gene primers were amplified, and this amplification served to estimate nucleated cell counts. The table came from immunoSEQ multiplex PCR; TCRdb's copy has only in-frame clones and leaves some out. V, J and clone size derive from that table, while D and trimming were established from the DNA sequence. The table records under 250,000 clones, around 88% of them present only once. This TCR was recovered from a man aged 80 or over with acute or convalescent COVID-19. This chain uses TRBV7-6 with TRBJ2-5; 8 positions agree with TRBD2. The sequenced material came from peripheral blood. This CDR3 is CASSFRGGLQETQYF. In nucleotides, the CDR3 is TGTGCCAGCAGCTTTCGCGGGGGGCTCCAAGAGACCCAGTACTTC.